This section outlines one T cell receptor beta chain sequence together with its context. V lost 4 bases and J 0 bases, leaving 11 bases between the germline ends. The CDR3 has 15 residues. From germline, CDR1 is SGHTS and CDR2 YDEGEE. The sample comes from a study of blood T cell repertoires in COVID-19. About the research overall: Italy, Spain and the United States were the sources of the convalescent and acute COVID-19 samples. The analysed material was cDNA or gDNA that came from T cells, B-cell-depleted T cells, or PBMCs.

Authors' processing steps: By means of reference gene primer amplification, nucleated cell counts were estimated. Measured with immunoSEQ multiplex PCR; TCRdb has only the in-frame clones, and not every one. The DNA gave D and trimming, while V, J and clone size come from that table. The sample includes roughly 73,000 clones, around four fifths seen only once; the top ten take about 1.9%. J is TRBJ1-3 and V is TRBV5-8; D ambiguous. The source of this sequence is a woman aged 55-69 years with acute or convalescent COVID-19. Sequenced material: peripheral blood. In DNA, the CDR3 is TGTGCCAGCAGCCCGGGAGGAAACTCTGGAAACACCATATATTTT. This translates into CASSPGGNSGNTIYF.